This entry lists 22 T cell receptor beta chains sequenced from one sample in a study of STAT3 mutations in large granular lymphocyte leukemia. Study-wide points: Every T-LGLL patient had at least one immunodominant TCRbeta clonotype.

Their antigen targets remain unknown. Generated by immunoSEQ multiplex PCR, the TCRdb table keeps only in-frame clones and is missing some. Of roughly 40,000 clones listed, 70% to 90% are singletons. Sample: PBMCs. These receptors originate from a human donor with T large granular lymphocyte leukemia. Some clones in this sample may be carry-over from other donors' samples.

The rearrangement joins TRBV6-5 to TRBJ1-5, with D tentatively TRBD1 (6 bases). The CDR3 has 15 residues. Trimming cost V 6 bases and J 7 bases, with 19 bases left between them. Germline loops: CDR1 MNHEY, CDR2 SVGAGI. The CDR3 DNA is TGTGCCAGCAGCCCCACGAACAGGGCCCGGCAGCCCCAGCATTTT. It codes for CASSPTNRARQPQHF.

The chain combines TRBV5-1 with TRBJ2-5, with 13 nucleotides matching TRBD2. Trimming cost V 2 bases and J 7 bases; bases outside gene matches: 8. Germline V gene data show CDR1 as SGHRS and CDR2 as YFSETQ. This CDR3 is 16 amino acids long. CDR3 bases: TGCGCCAGCAGCTTTGGGACTAGCGGGGAGCAGTGGACCCAGTACTTC. Its translation is CASSFGTSGEQWTQYF. Variable domain in full (rest from reference TRBV5-1 and TRBJ2-5): KAGVTQTPRYLIKTRGQQVTLSCSPISGHRSVSWYQQTPGQGLQFLFEYFSETQRNKGNFPGRFSGRQFSNSRSEMNVSTLELGDSALYLCASSFGTSGEQWTQYFGPGTRLLVL.

The chain carries TRBV10-3 and TRBJ2-2; TRBD2 is a possible D gene (6 bases). This CDR3 contains 16 residues. V was clipped by 4 bases and J by 2 bases, with 14 bases between them. The germline CDR1 and CDR2 sequences are ENHRY and SYGVKD. CDR3 amino acids: CAISALRGSNTGELFF. CDR3 DNA: TGTGCCATCAGTGCACTACGGGGGTCAAACACCGGGGAGCTGTTTTTT.

The chain recombines TRBV5-1 with TRBJ1-6, with 7 positions matching TRBD1. The CDR3 consists of 15 residues. Germline CDR1 SGHRS, CDR2 YFSETQ. V shed 0 bases, J shed 10 bases, and the junction held 7 bases outside the gene matches. This chain's CDR3 is CASSLDSGGGSPLHF. CDR3 nucleotide sequence: TGCGCCAGCAGCTTGGACTCAGGGGGTGGCTCACCCCTCCACTTT.

The V and J genes are TRBV27 and TRBJ1-5; D unclear. Germline assignment: CDR1 MNHEY and CDR2 SMNVEV (reference sequence). The CDR3 runs to 11 residues. The ends were cut back, 8 bases at V and 6 bases at J, with 8 bases in the middle. The CDR3 reads CASGETQPQHF. The DNA for the CDR3 is TGTGCCAGCGGGGAGACTCAGCCCCAGCATTTT.

The chain has TRBV4-2 and TRBJ1-3; D is undetermined. The ends were cut back, 0 bases at V and 0 bases at J, with 9 bases in the middle. This CDR3 region has 16 residues. Germline CDR1 LGHNA, CDR2 YNFKEQ. The CDR3 bases are TGTGCCAGCAGCCAAGAATGGAGCCTCTCTGGAAACACCATATATTTT. Translation: CASSQEWSLSGNTIYF.

CDR3 bases: TGTGCCAGGGACCGGGTCAGAGAGACCCAGTACTTC. It specifies CARDRVRETQYF. The chain has TRBV25-1 and TRBJ2-5; D uncertain. The V end lost 9 bases, the J end lost 4 bases, and 12 bases lay between the germline ends. Germline V gene sequence: CDR1 MGHDK, CDR2 SYGVNS. The CDR3 is 12 residues long.

The V call is TRBV5-4, the J call TRBJ1-1; D is undetermined. The germline V and J ends were trimmed by 4 bases and 0 bases, with 13 bases remaining between them. The CDR3 spans 15 residues. Per germline, CDR1 SGHNT and CDR2 YYREEE (reference sequence). The CDR3 sequence: CASSRDGSLNTEAFF. As DNA, the CDR3 is TGTGCCAGCAGCCGGGATGGGAGCTTGAACACTGAAGCTTTCTTT. Based on the CDR3 plus reference TRBV5-4 and TRBJ1-1, the full variable domain is ETGVTQSPTHLIKTRGQQVTLRCSSQSGHNTVSWYQQALGQGPQFIFQYYREEENGRGNFPPRFSGLQFPNYSSELNVNALELDDSALYLCASSRDGSLNTEAFFGQGTRLTVV.

The chain couples TRBV4-1 to TRBJ2-4; D not resolved. The germline V gene has CDR1 MGHRA and CDR2 YSYEKL. V was clipped by 0 bases and J by 0 bases, with 9 bases between them. The CDR3 contains 16 residues. The chain's CDR3 is CASSQDRLIAKNIQYF. The CDR3 DNA follows: TGCGCCAGCAGCCAAGACCGGTTAATAGCCAAAAACATTCAGTACTTC.

The chain joins TRBV29-1 to TRBJ2-1; TRBD2 matches 9 bases. The germline V gene encodes CDR1 SQVTM and CDR2 ANQGSEA. The CDR3 is 14 residues long. With 3 bases clipped from V and 4 bases from J, the junction kept 4 bases outside the gene matches. CDR3 residues: CSVDRSGGYNEQFF. CDR3 DNA sequence: TGCAGCGTTGATAGGAGCGGGGGGTACAATGAGCAGTTCTTC.

The V gene is TRBV2, the J gene TRBJ1-5, with D tentatively TRBD1 (6 bases). Germline loops: CDR1 SNHLY, CDR2 FYNNEI. Trimming cost V 2 bases and J 4 bases, with 9 bases left between them. The CDR3 runs to 14 residues. The CDR3 DNA is TGTGCCAGCAGTGAATCACAGGGAAATCAGCCCCAGCATTTT. Its protein product is CASSESQGNQPQHF.

This clone is a singleton in its sample. This chain joins TRBV2 and TRBJ2-1; 10 bases match TRBD2. The V segment lost 7 bases and the J segment 2 bases; nucleotides outside the gene matches: 5. Germline loops: CDR1 SNHLY, CDR2 FYNNEI. This CDR3 has 15 residues. CDR3 DNA sequence: TGTGCCAGCATCTATAGCGGGGGGACCTACAATGAGCAGTTCTTC. Translation: CASIYSGGTYNEQFF.

The rearrangement joins TRBV5-4 to TRBJ1-2, with D perhaps matching TRBD1 (6 bases). The germline V and J ends were trimmed by 4 bases and 4 bases, with 8 bases remaining between them. CDR1 and CDR2 from the germline V gene are SGHNT and YYREEE (reference sequence). The CDR3 sequence is 12 residues long. The CDR3 coding sequence is TGTGCCAGCAGCCAGGACAGCTATGGCTACACCTTC. Translated: CASSQDSYGYTF. Together with reference TRBV5-4 and TRBJ1-2, the CDR3 gives the full variable domain: ETGVTQSPTHLIKTRGQQVTLRCSSQSGHNTVSWYQQALGQGPQFIFQYYREEENGRGNFPPRFSGLQFPNYSSELNVNALELDDSALYLCASSQDSYGYTFGSGTRLTVV.

This clone appeared a few times. The rearrangement joins TRBV5-1 to TRBJ1-6, with 9 positions matching TRBD1. The CDR3 sequence is 14 residues long. The V gene end was trimmed by 5 bases and the J gene end by 6 bases; junction bases not matched to a gene: 3. The V gene's germline CDR1 is SGHRS and CDR2 YFSETQ. The DNA for the CDR3 is TGCGCCAGCAGACAGGGGGCTGCTAATTCACCCCTCCACTTT. Translation gives CASRQGAANSPLHF.

The chain recombines TRBV6-5 with TRBJ2-1, with D uncertain. CDR1 MNHEY and CDR2 SVGAGI come from the germline V gene. CDR3 length: 15 amino acids. Trimming cost V 4 bases and J 7 bases, with 17 bases left between them. Here the CDR3 DNA reads TGTGCCAGCAGTTCCGGCTCACGGCCGACGAATGAGCAGTTCTTC. Its translation: CASSSGSRPTNEQFF.

The chain couples TRBV29-1 to TRBJ2-7; D may be TRBD1 or TRBD2 (5 bases each). The CDR3 runs 14 residues. Germline V CDR1 and CDR2: SQVTM, ANQGSEA. Trimming stripped 5 bases from V and 5 bases from J, with 19 bases between. The CDR3 DNA is TGCAGCGTTCTCGGCGGTGTAAGGGACCACGAGCAGTACTTC. This encodes CSVLGGVRDHEQYF.

This clone was seen only once. The rearrangement links TRBV6-5 to TRBJ1-2; 10 bases agree with TRBD1. The CDR3 covers 15 residues. Germline CDR1 and CDR2: MNHEY and SVGAGI. The trim removed 5 bases at V and 2 bases at J, leaving 5 bases unmatched. The CDR3 reads CASSGSTGGNYGYTF. The CDR3 bases are TGTGCCAGCAGTGGGTCGACAGGGGGCAACTATGGCTACACCTTC.

The CDR3 DNA sequence: TGTGCCAGCTCACCGGGACAGGGAAGGGAGCTGTTTTTT. Translating it yields CASSPGQGRELFF. This sequence joins TRBV18 and TRBJ2-2, with 9 bases that match TRBD1. CDR1 is KGHSH, CDR2 LQKENI, per germline. The CDR3 extends over 13 amino acids. V lost 3 bases, J lost 9 bases, and 2 bases stayed unmatched.

The chain combines TRBV20-1 with TRBJ2-7; D call uncertain. Trimming cost V 6 bases and J 8 bases, with 11 bases left between them. The CDR3 covers 10 residues. CDR1 and CDR2 (germline): DFQATT, SNEGSKA (reference sequence). CDR3 nucleotides: TGCAGTGCACGCTTGGCCAAGCAGTACGTC. Translated: CSARLAKQYV.

J is TRBJ2-3 and V is TRBV6-5; TRBD1 agrees at 9 bases. Germline lookup yields CDR1 MNHEY and CDR2 SVGAGI. The CDR3 spans 15 residues. Unmatched junction bases numbered 10, after V lost 4 bases and J lost 8 bases. CDR3 DNA: TGTGCCAGCAGTTCGGGACAGGGCGCTCGGGGTACGCAGTATTTT. Encoded protein: CASSSGQGARGTQYF.

The genes are TRBV28 and TRBJ2-3; D remains unclear. The CDR3 is 16 residues long. Trimming removed 6 bases at V and 0 bases at J, with 16 bases between. Germline V gene lookup returns CDR1 MDHEN and CDR2 SYDVKM. CDR3 in amino acids: CASSRLLGASTDTQYF. The CDR3 DNA reads TGTGCCAGCAGCCGCCTCCTAGGAGCTAGCACAGATACGCAGTATTTT.

This clone was found a few times. This chain uses TRBV19 with TRBJ1-5; D is possibly TRBD1 (6 bases). Trimming pared 7 bases from V and 5 bases from J, leaving 12 bases between. Germline V gene data show CDR1 as LNHDA and CDR2 as SQIVND (reference sequence). The CDR3 totals 13 residues. The CDR3 sequence: CASMGGWYQPQHF. CDR3 nucleotide sequence: TGTGCCAGTATGGGGGGCTGGTATCAGCCCCAGCATTTT.